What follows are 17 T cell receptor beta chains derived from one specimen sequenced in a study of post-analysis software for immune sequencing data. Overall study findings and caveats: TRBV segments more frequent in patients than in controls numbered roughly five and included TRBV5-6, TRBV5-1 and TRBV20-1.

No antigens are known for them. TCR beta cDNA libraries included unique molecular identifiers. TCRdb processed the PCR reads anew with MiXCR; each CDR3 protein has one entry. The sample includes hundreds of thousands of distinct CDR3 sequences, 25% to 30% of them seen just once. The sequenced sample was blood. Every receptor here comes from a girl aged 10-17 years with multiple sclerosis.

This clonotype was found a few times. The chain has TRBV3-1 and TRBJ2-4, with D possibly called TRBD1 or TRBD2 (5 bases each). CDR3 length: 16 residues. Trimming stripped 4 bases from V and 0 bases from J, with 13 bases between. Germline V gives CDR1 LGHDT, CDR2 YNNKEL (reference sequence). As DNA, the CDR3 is TGTGCCAGCAGCCTTAGGACGGGGCTAGCCAAAAACATTCAGTACTTC. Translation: CASSLRTGLAKNIQYF.

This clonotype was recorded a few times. The CDR3 DNA follows: TGTGCCAGCAGTTCTTGGGGGGCTACCTACGAGCAGTACTTC. As protein: CASSSWGATYEQYF. V is TRBV6-5 and J is TRBJ2-7; either TRBD1 or TRBD2 may supply D (6 bases each). This CDR3 has 14 amino acids. Germline V gives CDR1 MNHEY, CDR2 SVGAGI. V was shortened by 4 bases and J by 2 bases, with 12 bases between the two germline ends.

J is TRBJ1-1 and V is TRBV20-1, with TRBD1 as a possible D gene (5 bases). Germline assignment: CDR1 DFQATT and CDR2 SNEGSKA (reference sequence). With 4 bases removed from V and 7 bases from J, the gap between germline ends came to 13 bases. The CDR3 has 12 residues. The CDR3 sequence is CSATQGGDEAFF. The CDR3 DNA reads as TGCAGTGCTACCCAGGGAGGGGATGAAGCTTTCTTT.

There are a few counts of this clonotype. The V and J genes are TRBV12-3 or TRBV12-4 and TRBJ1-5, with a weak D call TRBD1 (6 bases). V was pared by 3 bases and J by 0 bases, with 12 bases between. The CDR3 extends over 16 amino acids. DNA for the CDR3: TGTGCCAGCAGTTTTGGGCAGGGACATAGCAATCAGCCCCAGCATTTT. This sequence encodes CASSFGQGHSNQPQHF.

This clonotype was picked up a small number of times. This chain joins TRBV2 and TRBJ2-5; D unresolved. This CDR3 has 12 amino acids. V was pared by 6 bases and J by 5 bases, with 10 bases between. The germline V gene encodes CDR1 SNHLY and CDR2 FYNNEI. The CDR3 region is CASSTAVETQYF. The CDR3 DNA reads TGTGCCAGCAGCACCGCAGTGGAGACCCAGTACTTC.

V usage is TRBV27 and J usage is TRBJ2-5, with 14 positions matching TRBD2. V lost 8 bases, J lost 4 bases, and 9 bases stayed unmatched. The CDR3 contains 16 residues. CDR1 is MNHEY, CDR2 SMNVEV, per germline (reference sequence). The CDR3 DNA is TGTGCCAGCCGCAGGGGACTAGCGGGAGAAAGAGAGACCCAGTACTTC. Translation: CASRRGLAGERETQYF.

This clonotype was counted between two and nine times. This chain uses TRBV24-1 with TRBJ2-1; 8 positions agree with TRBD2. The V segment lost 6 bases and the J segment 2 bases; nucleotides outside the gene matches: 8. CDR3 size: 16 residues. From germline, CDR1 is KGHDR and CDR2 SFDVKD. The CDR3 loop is CATSPESGSPYNEQFF. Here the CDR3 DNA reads TGTGCCACCAGTCCCGAAAGCGGGAGCCCCTACAATGAGCAGTTCTTC.

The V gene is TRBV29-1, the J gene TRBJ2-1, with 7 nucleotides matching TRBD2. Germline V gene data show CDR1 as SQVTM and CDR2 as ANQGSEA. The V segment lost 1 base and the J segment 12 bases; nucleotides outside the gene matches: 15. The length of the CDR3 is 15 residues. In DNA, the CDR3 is TGCAGCGTTGAAGTAGGCGGGAGCAATATCGGTGGGCAGTTCTTC. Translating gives CSVEVGGSNIGGQFF.

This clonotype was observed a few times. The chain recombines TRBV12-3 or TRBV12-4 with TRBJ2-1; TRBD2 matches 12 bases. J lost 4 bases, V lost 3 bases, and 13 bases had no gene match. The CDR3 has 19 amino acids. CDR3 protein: CASSLRLAGAPGQYNEQFF. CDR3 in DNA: TGTGCCAGCAGTTTGCGACTAGCGGGGGCCCCGGGTCAGTACAATGAGCAGTTCTTC.

As DNA, the CDR3 is TGTGCCAGCAGCCCCACGGGCATTTGGGAGACCCAGTACTTC. It specifies CASSPTGIWETQYF. The chain has TRBV6-2 or TRBV6-3 and TRBJ2-5; no firm D call. The CDR3 runs to 14 residues. V dropped 6 bases and J dropped 5 bases, with 16 bases sitting between them. From germline, CDR1 is MNHEY and CDR2 SVGEGT.

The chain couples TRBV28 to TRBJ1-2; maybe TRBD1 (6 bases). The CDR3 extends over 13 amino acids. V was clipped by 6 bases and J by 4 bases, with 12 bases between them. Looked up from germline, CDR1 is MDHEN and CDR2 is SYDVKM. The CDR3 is CASRFRGSYGYTF. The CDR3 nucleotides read TGTGCCAGCAGATTCAGGGGCAGCTATGGCTACACCTTC.

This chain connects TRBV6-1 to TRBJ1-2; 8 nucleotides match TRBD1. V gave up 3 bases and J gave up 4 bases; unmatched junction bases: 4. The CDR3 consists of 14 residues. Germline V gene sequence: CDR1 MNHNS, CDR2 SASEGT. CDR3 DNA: TGTGCCAGCAGTGATAACAGGGGGAGCTATGGCTACACCTTC. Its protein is CASSDNRGSYGYTF.

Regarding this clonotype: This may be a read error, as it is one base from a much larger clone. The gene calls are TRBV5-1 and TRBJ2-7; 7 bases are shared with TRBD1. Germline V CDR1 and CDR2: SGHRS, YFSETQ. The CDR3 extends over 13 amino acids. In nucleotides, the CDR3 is TGCACCAGCAGCCCGGGACAGTCCTACGAGCAGTACTTC. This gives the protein CTSSPGQSYEQYF.

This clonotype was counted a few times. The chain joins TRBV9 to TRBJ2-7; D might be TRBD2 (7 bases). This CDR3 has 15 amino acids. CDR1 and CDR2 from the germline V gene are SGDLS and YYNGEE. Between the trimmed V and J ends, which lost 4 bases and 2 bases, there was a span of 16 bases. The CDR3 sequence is CASSPRGGGAYEQYF. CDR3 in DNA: TGTGCCAGCAGCCCCCGGGGAGGGGGTGCCTACGAGCAGTACTTC.

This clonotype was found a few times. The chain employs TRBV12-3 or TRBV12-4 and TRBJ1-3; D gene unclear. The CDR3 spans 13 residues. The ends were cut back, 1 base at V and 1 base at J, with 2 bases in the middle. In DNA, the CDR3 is TGTGCCAGCAGTTTAGTTTCTGGAAACACCATATATTTT. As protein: CASSLVSGNTIYF.

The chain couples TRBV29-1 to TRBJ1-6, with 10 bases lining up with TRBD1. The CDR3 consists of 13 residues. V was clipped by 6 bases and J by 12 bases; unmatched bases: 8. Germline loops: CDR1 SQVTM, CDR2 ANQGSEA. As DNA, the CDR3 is TGCAGCGTCAGGACAGGGGGGGATGAACCCCTCCACTTT. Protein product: CSVRTGGDEPLHF.

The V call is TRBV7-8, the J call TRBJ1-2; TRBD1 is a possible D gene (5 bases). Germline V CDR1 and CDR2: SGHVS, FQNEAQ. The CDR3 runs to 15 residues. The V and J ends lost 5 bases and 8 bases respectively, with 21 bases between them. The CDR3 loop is CASSPRSEGWGGYTF. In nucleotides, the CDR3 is TGTGCCAGCAGCCCCCGTTCGGAGGGGTGGGGCGGCTACACCTTC.